This TCR beta chain originates from a study of blood T cell repertoires in COVID-19. Some clones are missing from TCRdb's copy, which holds only in-frame ones; the method was immunoSEQ multiplex PCR. The repertoire holds a few hundred thousand clones, with approximately 81% as singletons. Germline CDR1 SGHRS, CDR2 YFSETQ. J was trimmed by 11 bases and V by 4 bases; bases with no gene match: 16. The CDR3 has 16 residues. This TCR derives from a young woman with acute or convalescent COVID-19. The chain joins TRBV5-1 to TRBJ2-7, with TRBD2 matching over 12 bases. Source material: peripheral blood. CDR3 DNA sequence: TGCGCCAGCAGCCCCAAAACTAGCGGGAGGACGACGAGGGAGTACTTC. It is translated as CASSPKTSGRTTREYF.